Below, one T cell receptor (beta chain) is given with its context. The antigen remains undetermined. Germline V CDR1 and CDR2: SGHTS, YDEGEE. The CDR3 sequence is 14 residues long. The V end lost 3 bases, the J end lost 5 bases, and 12 bases lay between the germline ends. These data come from a study of blood T cells in healthy people across ages. Study findings and constraints: Without sorted subsets, naive and antigen-experienced compartments could not be conclusively compared.

PBMCs were isolated at a quantity of at least 6.5 million per sample. Alongside a J-beta primer mix, a sample-barcoded 5' primer served in a second PCR lasting roughly 6 to 11 cycles. Each cDNA molecule, via a template-switch adaptor with 12 random nucleotides, was tagged. One entry per CDR3 protein results from TCRdb running MiXCR on the 5' RACE reads. This repertoire shows around 2 million distinct CDR3 sequences, roughly two fifths found once; its top ten account for under 25%. The TCR comes from a human donor in good health. Sequencing was done on a sample of blood. The J gene is TRBJ1-5, the V gene TRBV5-8; D ambiguous. The CDR3 DNA follows: TGTGCCAGCAGCTCCCCGGAGATCGATCAGCCCCAGCATTTT. Encoded protein: CASSSPEIDQPQHF.